Each of the 9 T cell receptor beta chains below was sequenced from the same sample in a study of T cells in Graves' hyperthyroidism and ophthalmopathy. Authors of the study amplified TCR beta CDR3 regions from RNA transcripts. Using the HTBI primer set, a first-round RT-PCR was run on the TCR CDR3. MiXCR was run by TCRdb on the multiplex PCR reads, yielding one entry per CDR3 protein. The top ten clones hold roughly 53% of a sample with approximately 210,000 distinct CDR3 sequences, approximately 17% of them seen once. Material for sequencing was blood. These receptors all stem from a man over 45 with Graves' hyperthyroidism.

This clonotype was counted at least ten times. The chain couples TRBV28 to TRBJ2-2; 7 positions agree with TRBD1. Looked up from germline, CDR1 is MDHEN and CDR2 is SYDVKM. V was pared by 4 bases and J by 5 bases, with 1 base of the junction left unmatched. The CDR3 loop spans 13 amino acids. CDR3 loop: CASSSRGTGELFF. Here the CDR3 DNA reads TGTGCCAGCAGTTCCAGGGGGACCGGGGAGCTGTTTTTT. Drawing the rest from reference TRBV28 and TRBJ2-2, the complete variable domain is DVKVTQSSRYLVKRTGEKVFLECVQDMDHENMFWYRQDPGLGLRLIYFSYDVKMKEKGDIPEGYSVSREKKERFSLILESASTNQTSMYLCASSSRGTGELFFGEGSRLTVL.

On this clonotype itself: Being one base from a much bigger clone, this may be a read error. The gene calls are TRBV11-2 and TRBJ2-1; D is perhaps TRBD2 (6 bases). The CDR3 contains 15 residues. CDR1 and CDR2 from the germline V gene are SGHAT and FQNNGV. The CDR3 sequence: CASSFGGTPYNEQLF. CDR3 DNA: TGTGCCAGCAGCTTCGGCGGGACTCCCTACAATGAGCAGCTCTTC.

This chain joins TRBV2 and TRBJ2-5; the match to TRBD2 covers 12 bases. Germline V lookup: CDR1 SNHLY, CDR2 FYNNEI. V lost 4 bases and J lost 0; bases outside the gene matches: 6. This CDR3 spans 17 amino acids. The CDR3 coding sequence is TGTGCCAGCAGTGGACTAGCGGGAGTGGTGTACCAAGAGACCCAGTACTTC. Amino acid sequence: CASSGLAGVVYQETQYF.

The sample holds many counts of this clonotype. This rearrangement joins TRBV7-6 to TRBJ1-1; 7 nucleotides align to TRBD1. The CDR3 totals 14 residues. The J segment lost 5 bases and the V segment lost 5 bases, leaving 8 bases of the junction unmatched. Germline V gene lookup returns CDR1 SGHVS and CDR2 FNYEAQ. CDR3 sequence: CASSDRQGGTEAFF. CDR3 DNA sequence: TGTGCCAGCAGCGATCGACAGGGTGGTACTGAAGCTTTCTTT.

The chain links TRBV10-3 to TRBJ2-7; possible D gene TRBD1, 6 bases. Trimming stripped 3 bases from V and 5 bases from J, with 20 bases between. CDR3 length: 16 amino acids. Germline CDR1 and CDR2: ENHRY and SYGVKD. The CDR3 DNA reads TGTGCCATCAGTGATGGGACACTAAGAATGATAAACGAGCAGTACTTC. This gives the protein CAISDGTLRMINEQYF.

Details on this clonotype: With a much larger clone just one base away, this may be a read error. The chain carries TRBV28 and TRBJ2-3; 7 bases match TRBD2. Trimming at V came to 6 bases and at J to 7 bases, leaving 4 bases not matched to a gene. CDR1 and CDR2 (germline): MDHEN, SYDVKM. This CDR3 spans 12 amino acids. The CDR3 sequence: CASSRGEYTQYF. CDR3 DNA sequence: TGTGCCAGCAGCCGGGGGGAGTATACGCAGTATTTT.

This clonotype came up a few times. The chain employs TRBV4-1 and TRBJ2-5, with D possibly being TRBD1 (6 bases). Trimming removed 1 base at V and 4 bases at J, with 13 bases between. Germline V gene data show CDR1 as MGHRA and CDR2 as YSYEKL. The CDR3 totals 15 residues. The CDR3 reads CASSQGLGAGETQYF. CDR3 DNA: TGCGCCAGCAGCCAAGGTTTGGGGGCCGGAGAGACCCAGTACTTC.

This clonotype was seen at least ten times. This chain connects TRBV11-2 to TRBJ2-1; 7 bases map to TRBD2. Trimming at V came to 2 bases and at J to 8 bases, leaving 12 bases not matched to a gene. Germline loops: CDR1 SGHAT, CDR2 FQNNGV. The CDR3 is 16 residues long. For the CDR3, the DNA is TGTGCCAGCAGCTTATTGGGACTAACCATTTCGCATGAGCAGTTCTTC. This gives the protein CASSLLGLTISHEQFF. Full variable domain (outside the CDR3, taken from reference TRBV11-2 and TRBJ2-1): EAGVAQSPRYKIIEKRQSVAFWCNPISGHATLYWYQQILGQGPKLLIQFQNNGVVDDSQLPKDRFSAERLKGVDSTLKIQPAKLEDSAVYLCASSLLGLTISHEQFFGPGTRLTVL.

J is TRBJ2-7 and V is TRBV5-1, with a tentative D call TRBD2 (5 bases). Germline V CDR1 and CDR2: SGHRS, YFSETQ. The CDR3 runs to 12 residues. V lost 2 bases to trimming and J lost 6 bases, with 9 bases between them. CDR3 sequence reads: CASSFRTGEQYF. Here the CDR3 DNA reads TGCGCCAGCAGCTTCCGGACTGGCGAGCAGTACTTC.